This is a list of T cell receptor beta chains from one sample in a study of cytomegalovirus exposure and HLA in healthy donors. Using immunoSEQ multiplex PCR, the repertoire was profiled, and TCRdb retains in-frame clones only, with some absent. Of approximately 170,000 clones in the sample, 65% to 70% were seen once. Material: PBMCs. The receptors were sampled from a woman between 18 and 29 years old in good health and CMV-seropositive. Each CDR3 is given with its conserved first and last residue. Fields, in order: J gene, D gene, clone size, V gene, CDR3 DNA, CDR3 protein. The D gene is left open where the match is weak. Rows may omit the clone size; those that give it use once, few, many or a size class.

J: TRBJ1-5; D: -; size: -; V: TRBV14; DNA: TGTGCCAGCAGCCTACTTAATCAGCCCCAGCATTTT; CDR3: CASSLLNQPQHF
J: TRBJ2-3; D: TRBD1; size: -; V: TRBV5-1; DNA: TGCGCCAGCAGCCCCGGGACAGCTAGCACAGATACGCAGTATTTT; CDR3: CASSPGTASTDTQYF
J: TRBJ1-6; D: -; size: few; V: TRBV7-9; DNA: TGTGCCAGCAGCTTAACTCCAGACATATTCTCCTATAATTCACCCCTCCACTTT; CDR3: CASSLTPDIFSYNSPLHF
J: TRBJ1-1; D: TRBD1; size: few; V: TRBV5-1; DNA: TGCGCCAGCAGCTACCGGGACAGGGCGGGTACTGAAGCTTTCTTT; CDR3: CASSYRDRAGTEAFF
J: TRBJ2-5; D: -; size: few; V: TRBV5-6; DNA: TGTGCCAGCAGCTTGTTTGGCGGGTTCCACCAAGAGACCCAGTACTTC; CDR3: CASSLFGGFHQETQYF
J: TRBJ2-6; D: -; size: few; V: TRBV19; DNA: TGTGCCAGTAGTATTCGAGGGTCTGGGGCCAACGTCCTGACTTTC; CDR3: CASSIRGSGANVLTF
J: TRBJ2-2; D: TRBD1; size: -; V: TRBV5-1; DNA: TGCGCCAGCAGCCCCGGGACAGGAGGGGGGGAGCTGTTTTTT; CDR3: CASSPGTGGGELFF
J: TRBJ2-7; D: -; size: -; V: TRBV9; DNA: TGTGCCAGCAGCTCCTCCGGACAGGGACTATACGAGCAGTACTTC; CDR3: CASSSSGQGLYEQYF
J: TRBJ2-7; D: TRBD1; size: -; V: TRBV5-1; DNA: TGCGCCAGCAGCTTGGCCGGGACAGGTGCCTACGAGCAGTACTTC; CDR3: CASSLAGTGAYEQYF
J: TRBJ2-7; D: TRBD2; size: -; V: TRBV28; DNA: TGTGCTGGCGGGAGGGCGTCCTCCTACGAGCAGTACTTC; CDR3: CAGGRASSYEQYF
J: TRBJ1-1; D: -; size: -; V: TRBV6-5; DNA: TGTGCCAGCAGTTACGGGGGGGCTATGAACACTGAAGCTTTCTTT; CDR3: CASSYGGAMNTEAFF
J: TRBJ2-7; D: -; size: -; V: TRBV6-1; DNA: TGTGCCAGCAGTGACAGGCGCTTCCCGCCCTACGAGCAGTACTTC; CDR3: CASSDRRFPPYEQYF
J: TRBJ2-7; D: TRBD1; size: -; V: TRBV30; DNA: TGTGCCCTGGCAGGGACAGGGTTCTACGAGCAGTACTTC; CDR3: CALAGTGFYEQYF
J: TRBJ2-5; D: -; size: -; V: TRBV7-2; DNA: TGTGCCAGCAGCTTAGGCCCCAGGGAGGTGACCCAGTACTTC; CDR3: CASSLGPREVTQYF
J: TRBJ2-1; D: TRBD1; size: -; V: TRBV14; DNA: TGTGCCAGCAGCCAATGGATAGGGACAGGGGCTATGAATGAGCAGTTCTTC; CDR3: CASSQWIGTGAMNEQFF
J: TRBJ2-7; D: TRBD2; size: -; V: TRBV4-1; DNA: TGCGCCAGCAGCCAAGGGCTGCGGGGGTTGGGTTTCTACGAGCAGTACTTC; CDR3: CASSQGLRGLGFYEQYF
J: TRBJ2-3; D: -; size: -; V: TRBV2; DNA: TGTGCCAGCAGTCCTACTAGCCGGGCAGATACGCAGTATTTT; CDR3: CASSPTSRADTQYF
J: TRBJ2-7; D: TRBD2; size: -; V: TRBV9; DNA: TGTGCCAGCAGCGCAGCGGGGGCACCTCACTACGAGCAGTACTTC; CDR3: CASSAAGAPHYEQYF
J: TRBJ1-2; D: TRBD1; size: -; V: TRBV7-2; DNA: TGTGCCACCAGGGGGGGGTTACAGGGCCTCTATGGCTACACCTTC; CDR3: CATRGGLQGLYGYTF
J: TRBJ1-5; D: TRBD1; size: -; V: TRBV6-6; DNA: TGTGCCAGCAGTTTGAACAGGGGGAATCAGCCCCAGCATTTT; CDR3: CASSLNRGNQPQHF
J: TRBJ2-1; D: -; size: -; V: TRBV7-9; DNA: TGTGCCAGCAGCTTAGGAGTTAGCTCCTACAATGAGCAGTTCTTC; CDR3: CASSLGVSSYNEQFF
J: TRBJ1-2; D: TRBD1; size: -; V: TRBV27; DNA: TGTGCCAGCAGAGGTTATCAGGTGGCAGGGGGCCTGGTCTATGGCTACACCTTC; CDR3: CASRGYQVAGGLVYGYTF
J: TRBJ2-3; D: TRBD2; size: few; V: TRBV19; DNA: TGTGCCAGTAGTATGGGACTAGCGGGGGCTGGATTAAGCACAGATACGCAGTATTTT; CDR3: CASSMGLAGAGLSTDTQYF
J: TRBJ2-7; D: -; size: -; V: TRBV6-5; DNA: TGTGCCAGCAGGGCGGGTCTTGGACAGACCTACGAGCAGTACTTC; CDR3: CASRAGLGQTYEQYF
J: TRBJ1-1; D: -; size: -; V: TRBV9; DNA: TGTGCCAGCAGCGTATACGGGAGACACAACACTGAAGCTTTCTTT; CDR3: CASSVYGRHNTEAFF
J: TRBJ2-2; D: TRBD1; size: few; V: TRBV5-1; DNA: TGCGCCAGCAGCATCGGACAGGGAGGCACCGGGGAGCTGTTTTTT; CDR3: CASSIGQGGTGELFF
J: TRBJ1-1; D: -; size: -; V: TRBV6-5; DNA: TGTGCCAGCAGTTACTCCGCGGCAATGAACACTGAAGCTTTCTTT; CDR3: CASSYSAAMNTEAFF
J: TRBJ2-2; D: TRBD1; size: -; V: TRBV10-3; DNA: TGTGCCATCAGTGTCTTCAAGGGGGACAGGGCCGGGGAGCTGTTTTTT; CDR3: CAISVFKGDRAGELFF
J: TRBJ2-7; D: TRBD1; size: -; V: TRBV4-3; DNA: TGCGCCAGCAGCCAAGAACAGGGGGCTTACGAGCAGTACTTC; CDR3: CASSQEQGAYEQYF
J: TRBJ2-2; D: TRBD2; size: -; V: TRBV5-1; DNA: TGCGCCAGCAGCGGGGGGACTAGCGGGAAGAACACCGGGGAGCTGTTTTTT; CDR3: CASSGGTSGKNTGELFF
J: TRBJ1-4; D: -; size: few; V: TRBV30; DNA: TGTGCCTGGGCTCTAGGGGGGGGCAATGAAAAACTGTTTTTT; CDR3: CAWALGGGNEKLFF
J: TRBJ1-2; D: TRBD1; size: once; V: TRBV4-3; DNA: TGCGCCAGCAGCCAAGCAGGACAGGGTGCCCACACCTTC; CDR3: CASSQAGQGAHTF
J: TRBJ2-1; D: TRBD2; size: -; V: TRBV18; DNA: TGTGCCAGCTCACCACCCTTGCTAGCGGGATGGGGGAATGAGCAGTTCTTC; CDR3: CASSPPLLAGWGNEQFF
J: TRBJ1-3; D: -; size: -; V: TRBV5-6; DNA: TGTGCCAGCAGTCATTTCGTACAGAGCTCTGGAAACACCATATATTTT; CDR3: CASSHFVQSSGNTIYF
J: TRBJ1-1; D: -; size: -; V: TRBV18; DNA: TGTGCCAGCTCACCAATCACAAACACTGAAGCTTTCTTT; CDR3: CASSPITNTEAFF
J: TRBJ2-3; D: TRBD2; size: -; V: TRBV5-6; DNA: TGTGCCAGCAGCTCCGAGGGACTAGCGGGGCTTCGCACAGATACGCAGTATTTT; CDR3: CASSSEGLAGLRTDTQYF